This paragraph covers one TCR beta chain sequence. Its target is not known. These data belong to a study of regulatory T cells in long-lasting Graves disease. Regarding the study as a whole: Public clonotype sharing was higher in persistent than newly diagnosed patients.

Germline CDR1 is MNHEY and CDR2 is SVGAGI. The CDR3 spans 16 residues. V lost 0 bases and J lost 7, with 19 bases in between. Construction of the TCR beta libraries employed iRepertoire HTBI primers in conjunction with Arm-PCR of CDR3 regions. TCRdb re-called the multiplex PCR reads through MiXCR, storing one row per CDR3 protein. In the table there are approximately 440,000 distinct CDR3 sequences, about a sixth of which are singletons. Time point given: newly diagnosed GD, antithyroid drugs for less than 3 months. Construction of the TCR library relied on RNA isolated from PBMCs. Patients came from an endocrinology department in Xi'an, China. The same specimen was also included in a second study, on T cells in Graves' hyperthyroidism and ophthalmopathy. From that study: The TCR CDR3 first-round RT-PCR relied on the HTBI primer set. Model-based prediction identified ophthalmopathy a median about 7 months prior to its onset.

The specimen was peripheral blood mononuclear cells (PBMCs), collected at new diagnosis, from a patient treated with antithyroid drugs. V is TRBV6-5 and J is TRBJ2-7; a possible D gene is TRBD2 (6 bases). This clonotype was obtained from a man in his forties with Graves disease. The CDR3 DNA reads as TGTGCCAGCAGTTACTCGCGGGACCCCTATTGGGAGGAGCAGTACTTC. Translation gives CASSYSRDPYWEEQYF.